Included here is one T cell receptor (beta chain) sequence, with context. Repertoires were generated with immunoSEQ multiplex PCR, while TCRdb's copy carries only in-frame clones and drops some. Seen here are some 61,000 clones, approximately 71% observed once, and the top ten hold around 5.7%. Germline V gene data show CDR1 as SGDLS and CDR2 as YYNGEE. The CDR3 length is 15 residues. V dropped 4 bases and J dropped 2 bases, with 13 bases sitting between them. This record belongs to a study of cytotoxic CD8 clonotypes in ibrutinib-treated CLL. On the study more broadly: Researchers reported 11 relapsed/refractory and fewer than 16 treatment-naive patients, around 17 of them IGHV unmutated.

The TCR sequence derives from a human donor with chronic lymphocytic leukemia. The chain carries TRBV9 and TRBJ1-5; D perhaps matches TRBD1 (6 bases). The sequences come from PBMCs, collected after 12 months of ibrutinib treatment. CDR3 sequence reads: CASSHDTGRNQPQHF. CDR3 nucleotide sequence: TGTGCCAGCAGCCACGACACAGGGCGCAATCAGCCCCAGCATTTT.